This is a list of T cell receptor beta chains from one sample in a study of cytomegalovirus exposure and HLA in healthy donors. The assay was immunoSEQ multiplex PCR, and TCRdb's table has in-frame clones only and misses some. The sample spans about 130,000 clones; the ten largest clones claim 1%. Specimen: PBMCs. These receptor sequences come from a young man in good health and CMV-seronegative. CDR3s include the opening cysteine and the closing phenylalanine or tryptophan. The order of the fields is J gene, D gene, V gene, CDR3 protein, CDR3 DNA. A D gene is named only where the DNA matches it firmly.

>TRBJ1-2|.|TRBV28
CASSLSYRVLQGGYTF
TGTGCCAGCAGCCTATCCTACCGGGTACTCCAGGGTGGCTACACCTTC
>TRBJ2-6|.|TRBV30
CAWGGGNALTF
TGTGCCTGGGGTGGGGGCAACGCCCTGACTTTC
>TRBJ1-4|.|TRBV30
CAWRVGGLREKLFF
TGTGCCTGGCGCGTCGGGGGGCTGAGGGAAAAACTGTTTTTT
>TRBJ2-3|.|TRBV29-1
CSVGMRRGYTDTQYF
TGCAGCGTTGGAATGCGGCGCGGGTACACAGATACGCAGTATTTT
>TRBJ2-7|.|TRBV7-9
CASSPKHYEQYF
TGTGCCAGCAGCCCCAAACACTACGAGCAGTACTTC
>TRBJ1-2|.|TRBV19
CASSLVAGKEYGYTF
TGTGCCAGTAGTTTAGTGGCAGGGAAAGAGTATGGCTACACCTTC
>TRBJ1-5|TRBD1|TRBV19
CATRRGQGSQPQHF
TGTGCCACGAGAAGGGGACAGGGGAGTCAGCCCCAGCATTTT
>TRBJ2-2|.|TRBV18
CASSPQGVRLTGELFF
TGTGCCAGCTCACCCCAAGGGGTTCGACTCACCGGGGAGCTGTTTTTT
>TRBJ2-7|TRBD1|TRBV18
CASSPLDRAGEQYF
TGTGCCAGCTCACCACTGGACAGGGCTGGCGAGCAGTACTTC
>TRBJ2-3|.|TRBV27
CASSQNVATDTQYF
TGTGCCAGCAGCCAAAATGTGGCCACAGATACGCAGTATTTT
>TRBJ2-3|TRBD2|TRBV30
CAWVSGKDTQYF
TGTGCCTGGGTTAGCGGGAAGGATACGCAGTATTTT
>TRBJ1-5|TRBD1|TRBV6-4
CASSGTGGQPQHF
TGTGCCAGCAGCGGGACAGGGGGCCAGCCCCAGCATTTT
>TRBJ2-1|TRBD2|TRBV10-3
CAISPRLGTSGQSSYNEQFF
TGTGCCATCAGTCCCCGATTGGGGACTAGCGGCCAGAGCTCCTACAATGAGCAGTTCTTC
>TRBJ1-1|.|TRBV5-8
CASSRPGDTEAFF
TGTGCCAGCAGCCGTCCCGGGGACACTGAAGCTTTCTTT
>TRBJ2-7|.|TRBV14
CASSPTGYNEQYF
TGTGCCAGCAGCCCTACAGGTTACAACGAGCAGTACTTC
>TRBJ2-2|TRBD1|TRBV10-3
CAISTGGTGELFF
TGTGCCATCAGCACAGGGGGCACCGGGGAGCTGTTTTTT
>TRBJ2-7|TRBD2|TRBV6-5
CASSYFLAGGSYEQYF
TGTGCCAGCAGTTACTTTCTAGCGGGGGGGTCCTACGAGCAGTACTTC
>TRBJ2-3|.|TRBV7-9
CASSPQGPGTDTQYF
TGTGCCAGCAGCCCACAGGGACCGGGCACAGATACGCAGTATTTT
>TRBJ1-1|TRBD1|TRBV7-2
CASSWTGNTEAFF
TGTGCCAGCAGCTGGACAGGGAACACTGAAGCTTTCTTT
>TRBJ2-7|.|TRBV5-6
CATYPTGSYEQYF
TGTGCCACCTACCCGACAGGATCCTACGAGCAGTACTTC
>TRBJ2-1|.|TRBV28
CASSLTAEQFF
TGTGCCAGCAGTTTGACAGCCGAGCAGTTCTTC
>TRBJ2-7|.|TRBV2
CASNPGKAYEQYF
TGTGCCAGCAACCCCGGGAAAGCCTACGAGCAGTACTTC